This TCR beta chain came from a study of T cell responses to AZD1222 COVID-19 vaccine. Study context: Second-dose timings of about 4 or about 12 weeks were pooled.

The CDR3 totals 12 residues, both ends included. Germline V gene lookup returns CDR1 ENHRY and CDR2 SYGVKD. To note about this clone: As yet, its antigen is unknown. It is likely a read error, because the conserved phenylalanine at the end of the CDR3 is missing. It is unclear where the CDR3 begins or ends on the DNA, so no DNA is shown, and the CDR3 is as TCRdb lists it.

Study-wide findings and caveats: Spike-specific TCR breadth rose after two AZD1222 doses, and depth rose as well.

Here immunoSEQ multiplex PCR was the method, and the copy in TCRdb shows in-frame clones only, minus some. The sample yields around 120,000 clones, more than 85% seen once. This rearrangement joins TRBV10-3 to TRBJ2-7. This clonotype originated in an adult in good health. The specimen comprised peripheral blood, sampled on day 0 of AZD1222 vaccination. The CDR3 reads CAISESTGQGTI.